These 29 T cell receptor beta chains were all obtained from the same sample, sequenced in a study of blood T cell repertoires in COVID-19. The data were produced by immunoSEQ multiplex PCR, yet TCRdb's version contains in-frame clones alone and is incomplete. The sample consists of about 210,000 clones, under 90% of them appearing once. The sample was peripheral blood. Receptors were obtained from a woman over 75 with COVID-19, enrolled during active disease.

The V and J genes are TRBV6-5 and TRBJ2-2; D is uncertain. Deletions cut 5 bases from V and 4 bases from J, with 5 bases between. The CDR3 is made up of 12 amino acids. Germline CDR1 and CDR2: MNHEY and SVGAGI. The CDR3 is CASSRGTGELFF. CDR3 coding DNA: TGTGCCAGCAGTCGCGGCACCGGGGAGCTGTTTTTT.

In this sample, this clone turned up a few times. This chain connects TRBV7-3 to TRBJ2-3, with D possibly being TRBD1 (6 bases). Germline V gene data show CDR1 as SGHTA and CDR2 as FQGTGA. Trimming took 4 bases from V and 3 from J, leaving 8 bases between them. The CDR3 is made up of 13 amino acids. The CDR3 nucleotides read TGTGCCAGCAGCTCGGGACAAACAGATACGCAGTATTTT. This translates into CASSSGQTDTQYF.

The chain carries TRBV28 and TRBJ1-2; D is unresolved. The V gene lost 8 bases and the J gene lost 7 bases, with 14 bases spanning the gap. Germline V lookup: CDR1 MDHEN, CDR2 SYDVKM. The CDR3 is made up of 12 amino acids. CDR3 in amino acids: CASLRTGSGYTF. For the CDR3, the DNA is TGTGCCAGCCTCAGGACTGGGAGTGGCTACACCTTC.

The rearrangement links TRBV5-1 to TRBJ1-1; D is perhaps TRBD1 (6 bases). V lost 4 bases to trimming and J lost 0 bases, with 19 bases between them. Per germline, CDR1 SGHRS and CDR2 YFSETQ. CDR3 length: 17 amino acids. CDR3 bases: TGCGCCAGCAGCCCAGGGGCTTCGGGGACCATGAACACTGAAGCTTTCTTT. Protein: CASSPGASGTMNTEAFF.

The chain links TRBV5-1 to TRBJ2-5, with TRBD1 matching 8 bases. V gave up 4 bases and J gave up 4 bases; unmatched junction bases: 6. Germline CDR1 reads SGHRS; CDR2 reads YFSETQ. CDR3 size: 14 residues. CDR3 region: CASSTGQGGETQYF. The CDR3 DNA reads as TGCGCCAGCAGCACAGGACAGGGTGGAGAGACCCAGTACTTC.

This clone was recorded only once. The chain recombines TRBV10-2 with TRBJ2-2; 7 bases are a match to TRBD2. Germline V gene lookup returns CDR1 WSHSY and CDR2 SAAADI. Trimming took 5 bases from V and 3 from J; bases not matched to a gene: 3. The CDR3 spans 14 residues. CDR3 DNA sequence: TGCGCCAGCAGTAGGAGCGGGGACACCGGGGAGCTGTTTTTT. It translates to CASSRSGDTGELFF.

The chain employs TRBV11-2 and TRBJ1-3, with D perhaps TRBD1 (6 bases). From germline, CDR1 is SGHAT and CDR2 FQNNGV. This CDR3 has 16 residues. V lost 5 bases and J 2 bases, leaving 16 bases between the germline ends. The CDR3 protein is CASSRRGGDAGNTIYF. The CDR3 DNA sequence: TGTGCCAGCAGCCGGAGAGGGGGGGACGCTGGAAACACCATATATTTT.

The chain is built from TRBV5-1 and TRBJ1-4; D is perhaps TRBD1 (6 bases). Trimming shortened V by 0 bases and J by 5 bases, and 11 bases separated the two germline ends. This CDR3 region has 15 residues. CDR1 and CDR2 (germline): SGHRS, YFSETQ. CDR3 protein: CASSLAPDRNEKLFF. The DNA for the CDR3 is TGCGCCAGCAGCTTGGCCCCCGACAGGAATGAAAAACTGTTTTTT. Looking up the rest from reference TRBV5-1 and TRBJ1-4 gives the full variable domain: KAGVTQTPRYLIKTRGQQVTLSCSPISGHRSVSWYQQTPGQGLQFLFEYFSETQRNKGNFPGRFSGRQFSNSRSEMNVSTLELGDSALYLCASSLAPDRNEKLFFGSGTQLSVL.

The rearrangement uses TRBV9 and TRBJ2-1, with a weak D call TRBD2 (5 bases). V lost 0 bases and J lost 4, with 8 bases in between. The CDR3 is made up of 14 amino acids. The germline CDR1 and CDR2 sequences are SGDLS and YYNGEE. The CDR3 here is CASSVGRLYNEQFF. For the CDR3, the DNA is TGTGCCAGCAGCGTAGGGAGGCTATACAATGAGCAGTTCTTC.

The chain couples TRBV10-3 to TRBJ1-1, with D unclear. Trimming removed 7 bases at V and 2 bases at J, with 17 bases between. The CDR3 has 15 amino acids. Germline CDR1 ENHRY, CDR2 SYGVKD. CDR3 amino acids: CAITSASISNTEAFF. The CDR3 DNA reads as TGTGCCATCACATCTGCCTCCATTAGTAACACTGAAGCTTTCTTT.

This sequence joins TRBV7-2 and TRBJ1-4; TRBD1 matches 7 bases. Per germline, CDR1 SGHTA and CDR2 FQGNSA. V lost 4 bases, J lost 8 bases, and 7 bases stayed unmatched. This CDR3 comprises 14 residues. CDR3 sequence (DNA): TGTGCCAGCAGCTCCCGACAGGGTAGCGAAAAACTGTTTTTT. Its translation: CASSSRQGSEKLFF.

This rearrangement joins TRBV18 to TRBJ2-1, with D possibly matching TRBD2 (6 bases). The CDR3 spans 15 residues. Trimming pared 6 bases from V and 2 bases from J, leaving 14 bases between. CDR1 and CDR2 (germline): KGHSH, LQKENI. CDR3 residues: CASSYTRDAYNEQFF. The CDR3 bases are TGTGCCAGCTCGTACACGCGGGACGCCTACAATGAGCAGTTCTTC.

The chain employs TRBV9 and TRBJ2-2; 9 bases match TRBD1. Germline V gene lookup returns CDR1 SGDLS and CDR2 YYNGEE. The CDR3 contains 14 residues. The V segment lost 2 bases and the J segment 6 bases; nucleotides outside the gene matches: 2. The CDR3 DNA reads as TGTGCCAGCAGCGTGCGACAGGGGGCCGGGGAGCTGTTTTTT. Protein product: CASSVRQGAGELFF.

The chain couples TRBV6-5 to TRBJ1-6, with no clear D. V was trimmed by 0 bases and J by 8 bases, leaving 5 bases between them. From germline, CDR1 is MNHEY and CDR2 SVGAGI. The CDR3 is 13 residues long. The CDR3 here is CASSYSRDSPLHF. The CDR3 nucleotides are TGTGCCAGCAGTTACTCGAGGGATTCACCCCTCCACTTT.

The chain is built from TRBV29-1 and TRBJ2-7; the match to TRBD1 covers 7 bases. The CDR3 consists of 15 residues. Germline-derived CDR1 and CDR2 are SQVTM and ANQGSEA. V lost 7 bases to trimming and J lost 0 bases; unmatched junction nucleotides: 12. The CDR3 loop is CSATIQGQSSYEQYF. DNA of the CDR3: TGCAGCGCTACGATACAGGGGCAAAGCTCCTACGAGCAGTACTTC.

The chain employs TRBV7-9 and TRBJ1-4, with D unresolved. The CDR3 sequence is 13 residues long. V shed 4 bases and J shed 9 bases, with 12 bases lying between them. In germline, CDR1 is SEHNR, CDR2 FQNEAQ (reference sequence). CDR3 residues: CASSSTGGQKLFF. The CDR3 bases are TGTGCCAGCAGCTCCACGGGAGGTCAAAAACTGTTTTTT.

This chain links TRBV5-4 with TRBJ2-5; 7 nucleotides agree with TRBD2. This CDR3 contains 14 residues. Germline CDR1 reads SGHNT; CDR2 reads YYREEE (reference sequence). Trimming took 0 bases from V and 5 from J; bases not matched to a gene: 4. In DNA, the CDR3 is TGTGCCAGCAGCTTGGGGACTAGTTGGGAGACCCAGTACTTC. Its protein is CASSLGTSWETQYF.

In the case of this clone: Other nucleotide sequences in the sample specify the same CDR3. This CDR3 reads CASSLLASSYEQYF. DNA of the CDR3: TGTGCCAGCAGTTTACTAGCCAGCTCCTACGAGCAGTACTTC. The chain recombines TRBV28 with TRBJ2-7; possibly TRBD2 for D (5 bases). The CDR3 loop spans 14 amino acids. CDR1 MDHEN and CDR2 SYDVKM come from the germline V gene. Trimming cost V 2 bases and J 0 bases, with 8 bases left between them.

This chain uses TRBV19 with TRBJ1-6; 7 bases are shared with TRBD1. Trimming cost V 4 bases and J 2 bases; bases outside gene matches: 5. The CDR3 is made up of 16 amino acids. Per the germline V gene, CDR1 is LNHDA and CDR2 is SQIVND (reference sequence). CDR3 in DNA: TGTGCCAGTAGTAACAACAGGGGCCCCTATAATTCACCCCTCCACTTT. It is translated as CASSNNRGPYNSPLHF.

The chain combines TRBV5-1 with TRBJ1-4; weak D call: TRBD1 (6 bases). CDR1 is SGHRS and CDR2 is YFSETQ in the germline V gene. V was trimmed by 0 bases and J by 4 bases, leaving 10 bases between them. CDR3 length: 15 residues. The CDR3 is CASSLGQVHNEKLFF. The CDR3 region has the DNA TGCGCCAGCAGCTTGGGACAGGTCCATAATGAAAAACTGTTTTTT.

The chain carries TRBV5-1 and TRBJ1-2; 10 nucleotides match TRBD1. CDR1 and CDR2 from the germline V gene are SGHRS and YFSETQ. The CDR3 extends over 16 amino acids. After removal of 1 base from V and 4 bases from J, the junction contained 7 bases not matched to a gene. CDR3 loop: CASSLIDGTGAYGYTF. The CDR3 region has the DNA TGCGCCAGCAGCTTGATCGATGGGACAGGGGCCTATGGCTACACCTTC.

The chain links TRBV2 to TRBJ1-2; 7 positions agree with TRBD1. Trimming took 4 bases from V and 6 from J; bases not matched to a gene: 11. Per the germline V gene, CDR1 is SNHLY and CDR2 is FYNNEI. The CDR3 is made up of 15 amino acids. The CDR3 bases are TGTGCCAGCAGTGCCGGACAGGCTAGAGATAATGGCTACACCTTC. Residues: CASSAGQARDNGYTF.

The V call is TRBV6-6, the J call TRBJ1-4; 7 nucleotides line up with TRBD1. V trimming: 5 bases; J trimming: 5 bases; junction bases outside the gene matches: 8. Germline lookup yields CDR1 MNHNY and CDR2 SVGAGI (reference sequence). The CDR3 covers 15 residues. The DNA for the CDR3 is TGTGCCAGCAGTCGCCTCCGGGACAGAAATGAAAAACTGTTTTTT. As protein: CASSRLRDRNEKLFF.

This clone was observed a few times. In DNA, the CDR3 is TGTGCCAGCAGCTTTGACCCAGGACAACAAGAGACCCAGTACTTC. Translated: CASSFDPGQQETQYF. The chain joins TRBV11-1 to TRBJ2-5, with D tentatively TRBD1 (5 bases). The V end lost 3 bases, the J end lost 2 bases, and 13 bases lay between the germline ends. Germline loops: CDR1 SGHAT, CDR2 FQDESV (reference sequence). This CDR3 has 15 amino acids. Supplemented by reference TRBV11-1 and TRBJ2-5, the full variable domain reads EAEVAQSPRYKITEKSQAVAFWCDPISGHATLYWYRQILGQGPELLVQFQDESVVDDSQLPKDRFSAERLKGVDSTLKIQPAELGDSAMYLCASSFDPGQQETQYFGPGTRLLVL.

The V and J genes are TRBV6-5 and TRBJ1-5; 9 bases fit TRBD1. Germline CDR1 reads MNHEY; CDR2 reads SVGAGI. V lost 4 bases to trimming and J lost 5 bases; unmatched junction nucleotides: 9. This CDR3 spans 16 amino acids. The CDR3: CASSSWTGEGDQPQHF. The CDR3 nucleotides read TGTGCCAGCAGTTCCTGGACAGGGGAAGGGGATCAGCCCCAGCATTTT.

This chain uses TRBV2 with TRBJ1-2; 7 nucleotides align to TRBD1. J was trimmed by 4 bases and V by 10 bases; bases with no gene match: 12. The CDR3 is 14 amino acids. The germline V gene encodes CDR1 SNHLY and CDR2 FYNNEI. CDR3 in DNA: TGTGCCACCGGTGGGACAGAAGGACTCTATGGCTACACCTTC. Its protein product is CATGGTEGLYGYTF.

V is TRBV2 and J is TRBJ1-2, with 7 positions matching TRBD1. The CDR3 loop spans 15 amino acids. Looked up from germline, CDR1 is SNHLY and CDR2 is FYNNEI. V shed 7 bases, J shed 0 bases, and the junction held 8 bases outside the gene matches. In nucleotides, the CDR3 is TGTGCCAGCAACAGGGACAGTCAAGCTAACTATGGCTACACCTTC. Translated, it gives CASNRDSQANYGYTF.

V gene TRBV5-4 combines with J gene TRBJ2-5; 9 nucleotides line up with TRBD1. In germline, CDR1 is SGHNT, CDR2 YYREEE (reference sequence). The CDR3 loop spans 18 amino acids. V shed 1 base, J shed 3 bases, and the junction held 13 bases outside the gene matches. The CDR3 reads CASSLIGQGRIREETQYF. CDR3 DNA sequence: TGTGCCAGCAGCTTGATAGGACAGGGGAGGATTAGGGAAGAGACCCAGTACTTC.

The CDR3 coding sequence is TGTGCCAGTAGTTCCACCGGGACAGGGGGCTACGAGCAGTACTTC. Translating it yields CASSSTGTGGYEQYF. The rearrangement uses TRBV19 and TRBJ2-7, with 11 bases fitting TRBD1. CDR3 length equals 15 residues. After removal of 5 bases from V and 3 bases from J, the junction contained 6 bases not matched to a gene. The V gene's germline CDR1 is LNHDA and CDR2 SQIVND (reference sequence). The whole variable domain, filled in from reference TRBV19 and TRBJ2-7, reads DGGITQSPKYLFRKEGQNVTLSCEQNLNHDAMYWYRQDPGQGLRLIYYSQIVNDFQKGDIAEGYSVSREKKESFPLTVTSAQKNPTAFYLCASSSTGTGGYEQYFGPGTRLTVT.